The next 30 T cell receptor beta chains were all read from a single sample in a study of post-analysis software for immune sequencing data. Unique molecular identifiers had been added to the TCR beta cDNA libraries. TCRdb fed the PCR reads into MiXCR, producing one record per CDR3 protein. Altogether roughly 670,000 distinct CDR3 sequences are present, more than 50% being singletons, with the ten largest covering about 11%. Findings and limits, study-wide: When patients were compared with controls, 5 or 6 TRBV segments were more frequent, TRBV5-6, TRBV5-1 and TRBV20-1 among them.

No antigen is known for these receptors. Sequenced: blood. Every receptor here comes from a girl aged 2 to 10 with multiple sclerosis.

The CDR3 sequence is CASSVGRESSYEQYF. In DNA, the CDR3 is TGTGCCAGCAGCGTCGGGCGGGAGAGCTCCTACGAGCAGTACTTC. This sequence joins TRBV9 and TRBJ2-7; 7 nucleotides line up with TRBD2. Trimming took 2 bases from V and 0 from J; bases not matched to a gene: 5. The germline CDR1 and CDR2 sequences are SGDLS and YYNGEE. This CDR3 comprises 15 residues. Complete variable domain (other parts from reference TRBV9 and TRBJ2-7): DSGVTQTPKHLITATGQRVTLRCSPRSGDLSVYWYQQSLDQGLQFLIQYYNGEERAKGNILERFSAQQFPDLHSELNLSSLELGDSALYFCASSVGRESSYEQYFGPGTRLTVT.

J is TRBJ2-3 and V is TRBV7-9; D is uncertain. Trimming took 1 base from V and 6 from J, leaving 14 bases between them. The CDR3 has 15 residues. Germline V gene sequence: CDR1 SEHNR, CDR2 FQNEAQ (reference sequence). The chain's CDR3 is CASSLDPQPRDTQYF. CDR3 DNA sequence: TGTGCCAGCAGCTTAGACCCGCAGCCGCGTGATACGCAGTATTTT.

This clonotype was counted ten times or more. CDR3 in amino acids: CSVPTGVGNEQFF. DNA of the CDR3: TGCAGCGTTCCCACAGGGGTGGGGAATGAGCAGTTCTTC. This rearrangement joins TRBV29-1 to TRBJ2-1, with 7 bases that match TRBD1. The V gene's germline CDR1 is SQVTM and CDR2 ANQGSEA. The CDR3 sequence is 13 residues long. V gave up 5 bases and J gave up 7 bases; unmatched junction bases: 8.

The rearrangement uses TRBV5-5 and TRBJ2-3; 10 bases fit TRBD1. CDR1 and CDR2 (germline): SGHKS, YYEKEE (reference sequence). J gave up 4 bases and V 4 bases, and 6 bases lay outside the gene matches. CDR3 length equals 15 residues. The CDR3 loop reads CASSGQGVVADTQYF. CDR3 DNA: TGTGCCAGCAGCGGACAGGGGGTTGTAGCAGATACGCAGTATTTT.

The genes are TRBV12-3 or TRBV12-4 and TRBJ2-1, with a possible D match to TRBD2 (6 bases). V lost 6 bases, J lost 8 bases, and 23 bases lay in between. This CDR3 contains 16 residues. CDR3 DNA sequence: TGTGCCAGCAGGGATCAAGTAGGGAGGAACTTTGATGAGCAGTTCTTC. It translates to CASRDQVGRNFDEQFF.

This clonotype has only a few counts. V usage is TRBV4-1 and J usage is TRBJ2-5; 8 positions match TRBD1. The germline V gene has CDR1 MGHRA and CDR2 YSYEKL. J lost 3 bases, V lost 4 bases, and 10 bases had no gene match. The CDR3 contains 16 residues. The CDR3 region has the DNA TGCGCCAGCAGCCGAGAACAGGGGGTAGCGGAAGAGACCCAGTACTTC. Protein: CASSREQGVAEETQYF.

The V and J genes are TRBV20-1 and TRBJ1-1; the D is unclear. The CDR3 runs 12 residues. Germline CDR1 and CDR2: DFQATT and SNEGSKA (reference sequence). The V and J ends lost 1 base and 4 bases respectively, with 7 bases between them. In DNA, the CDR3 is TGCAGTGCTAGAGTAGGGCCCACTGAAGCTTTCTTT. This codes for CSARVGPTEAFF.

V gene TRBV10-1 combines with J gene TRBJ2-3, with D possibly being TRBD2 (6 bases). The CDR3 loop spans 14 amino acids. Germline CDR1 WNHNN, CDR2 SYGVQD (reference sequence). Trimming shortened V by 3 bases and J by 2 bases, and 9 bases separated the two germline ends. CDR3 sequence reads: CASSEGRNTDTQYF. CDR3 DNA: TGCGCCAGCAGTGAAGGGAGGAACACAGATACGCAGTATTTT.

CDR3 in DNA: TGCAGTGCTAGTGAGGCGGCCCTCAACAATGAGCAGTTCTTC. This translates into CSASEAALNNEQFF. This chain joins TRBV20-1 and TRBJ2-1; no definite D call. CDR1 is DFQATT and CDR2 is SNEGSKA in the germline V gene (reference sequence). V was pared by 3 bases and J by 5 bases, with 14 bases between. The CDR3 runs to 14 residues.

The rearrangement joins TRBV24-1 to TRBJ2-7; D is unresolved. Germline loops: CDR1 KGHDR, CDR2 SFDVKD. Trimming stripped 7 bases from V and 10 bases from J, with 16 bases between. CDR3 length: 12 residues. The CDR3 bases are TGTGCCACCAGCAAGGACGCCCTCACCCAGTACTTC. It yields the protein CATSKDALTQYF.

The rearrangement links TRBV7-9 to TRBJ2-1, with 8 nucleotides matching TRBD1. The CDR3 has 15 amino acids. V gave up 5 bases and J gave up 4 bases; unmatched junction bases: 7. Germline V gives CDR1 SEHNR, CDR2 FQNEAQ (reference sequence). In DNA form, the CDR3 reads TGTGCCAGCAGCGCGCGACAGGGGTGGTACAATGAGCAGTTCTTC. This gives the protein CASSARQGWYNEQFF.

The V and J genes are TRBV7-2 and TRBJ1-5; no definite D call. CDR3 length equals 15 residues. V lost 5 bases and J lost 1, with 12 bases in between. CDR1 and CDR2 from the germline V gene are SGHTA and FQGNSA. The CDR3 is CASSLNQDSNQPQHF. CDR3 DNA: TGTGCCAGCAGCCTTAACCAGGACAGCAATCAGCCCCAGCATTTT.

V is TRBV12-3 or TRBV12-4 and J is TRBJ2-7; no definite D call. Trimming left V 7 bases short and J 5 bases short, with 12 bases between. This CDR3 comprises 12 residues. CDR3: CASKGSTNEQYF. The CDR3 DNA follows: TGTGCCAGCAAGGGTAGTACCAACGAGCAGTACTTC.

CDR3 amino acids: CASSERYQETQYF. The CDR3 coding sequence is TGTGCCAGCAGTGAACGCTACCAAGAGACCCAGTACTTC. The chain links TRBV6-1 to TRBJ2-7; D is unclear. The DNA end is more similar to TRBJ2-5, so the J call may be wrong. The germline gives CDR1 MNHNS, CDR2 SASEGT. CDR3 length equals 13 residues.

This chain's CDR3 is CASSPPTADEQFF. The DNA of the CDR3 is TGCGCCAGCAGCCCTCCTACCGCTGATGAGCAGTTCTTC. This chain joins TRBV5-1 and TRBJ2-1, with unresolved D. With 4 bases removed from V and 8 bases from J, the gap between germline ends came to 13 bases. CDR3 length: 13 residues. The germline CDR1 and CDR2 sequences are SGHRS and YFSETQ.

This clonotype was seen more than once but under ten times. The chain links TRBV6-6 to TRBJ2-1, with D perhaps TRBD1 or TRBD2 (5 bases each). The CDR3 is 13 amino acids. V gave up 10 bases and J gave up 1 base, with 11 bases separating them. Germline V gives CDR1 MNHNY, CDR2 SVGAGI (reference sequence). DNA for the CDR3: TGTGCCAATCCGGGACGGTCCTACAATGAGCAGTTCTTC. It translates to CANPGRSYNEQFF.

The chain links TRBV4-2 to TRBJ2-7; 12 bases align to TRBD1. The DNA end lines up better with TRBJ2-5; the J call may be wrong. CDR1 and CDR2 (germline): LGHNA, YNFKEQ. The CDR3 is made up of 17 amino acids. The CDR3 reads CASSQEGGTGGVKTQYF. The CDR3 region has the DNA TGTGCCAGCAGCCAAGAAGGAGGGACAGGGGGCGTAAAGACCCAGTACTTC.

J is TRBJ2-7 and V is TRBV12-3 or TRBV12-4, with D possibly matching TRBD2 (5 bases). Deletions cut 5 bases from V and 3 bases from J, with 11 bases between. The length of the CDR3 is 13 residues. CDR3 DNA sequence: TGTGCCAGCAGTCGAGACGGGGACTACGAGCAGTACTTC. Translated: CASSRDGDYEQYF.

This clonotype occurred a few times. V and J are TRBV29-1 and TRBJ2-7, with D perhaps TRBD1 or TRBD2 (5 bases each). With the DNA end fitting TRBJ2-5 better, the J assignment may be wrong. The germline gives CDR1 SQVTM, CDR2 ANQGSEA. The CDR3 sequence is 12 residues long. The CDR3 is CSVVTGAPTQYF. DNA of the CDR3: TGCAGCGTTGTTACCGGGGCCCCGACCCAGTACTTC.

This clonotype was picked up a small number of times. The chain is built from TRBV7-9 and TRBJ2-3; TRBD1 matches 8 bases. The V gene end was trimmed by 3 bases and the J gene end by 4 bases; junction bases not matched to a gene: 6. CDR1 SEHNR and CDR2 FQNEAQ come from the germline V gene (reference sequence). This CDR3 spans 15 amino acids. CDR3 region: CASSFGQGAADTQYF. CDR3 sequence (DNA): TGTGCCAGCAGCTTTGGGCAGGGGGCGGCAGATACGCAGTATTTT.

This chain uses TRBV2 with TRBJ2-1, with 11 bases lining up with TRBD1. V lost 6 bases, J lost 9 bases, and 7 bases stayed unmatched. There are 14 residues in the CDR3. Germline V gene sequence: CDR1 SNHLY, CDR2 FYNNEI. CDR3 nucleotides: TGTGCCAGCAGGAAGGACAGGGGGCGCGGTGAGCAGTTCTTC. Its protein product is CASRKDRGRGEQFF. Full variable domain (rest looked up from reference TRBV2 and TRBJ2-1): EPEVTQTPSHQVTQMGQEVILRCVPISNHLYFYWYRQILGQKVEFLVSFYNNEISEKSEIFDDQFSVERPDGSNFTLKIRSTKLEDSAMYFCASRKDRGRGEQFFGPGTRLTVL.

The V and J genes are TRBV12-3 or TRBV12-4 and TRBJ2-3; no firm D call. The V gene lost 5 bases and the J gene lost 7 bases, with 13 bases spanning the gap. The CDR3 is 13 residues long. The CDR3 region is CASSPTPLNTQYF. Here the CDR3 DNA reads TGTGCCAGCAGTCCTACACCCTTGAATACGCAGTATTTT.

CDR3 protein: CASSPSTALNEKLFF. The CDR3 nucleotides read TGTGCCAGCAGTCCGTCGACAGCCCTTAATGAAAAACTGTTTTTT. The chain recombines TRBV12-3 or TRBV12-4 with TRBJ1-4; TRBD1 is a possible D gene (5 bases). V lost 5 bases and J lost 4, with 14 bases in between. The CDR3 totals 15 residues.

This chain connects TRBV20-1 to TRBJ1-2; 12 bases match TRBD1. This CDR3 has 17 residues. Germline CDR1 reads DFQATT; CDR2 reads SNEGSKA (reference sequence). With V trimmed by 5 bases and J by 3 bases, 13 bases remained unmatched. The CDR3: CSALRGTGGGKDYGYTF. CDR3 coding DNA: TGCAGTGCTCTCCGAGGGACAGGGGGCGGCAAGGACTATGGCTACACCTTC.

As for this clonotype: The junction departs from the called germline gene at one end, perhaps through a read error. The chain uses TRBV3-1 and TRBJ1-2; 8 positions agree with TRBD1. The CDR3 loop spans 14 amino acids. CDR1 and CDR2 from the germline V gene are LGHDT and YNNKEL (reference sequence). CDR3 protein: CASSHGDRGGGCTF. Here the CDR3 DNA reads TGTGCCAGCAGCCATGGCGACAGGGGTGGTGGCTGCACCTTC.

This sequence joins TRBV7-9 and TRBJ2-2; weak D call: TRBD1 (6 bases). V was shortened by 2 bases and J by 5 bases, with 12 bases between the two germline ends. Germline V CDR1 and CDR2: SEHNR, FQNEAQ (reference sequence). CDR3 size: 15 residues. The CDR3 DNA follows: TGTGCCAGCAGCTTAATGGACCAGGGGACCGGGGAGCTGTTTTTT. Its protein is CASSLMDQGTGELFF.

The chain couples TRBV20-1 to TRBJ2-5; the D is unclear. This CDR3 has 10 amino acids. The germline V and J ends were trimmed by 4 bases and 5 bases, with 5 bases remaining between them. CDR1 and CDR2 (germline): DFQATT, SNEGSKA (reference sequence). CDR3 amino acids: CSAITETQYF. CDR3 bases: TGCAGTGCTATTACGGAGACCCAGTACTTC.

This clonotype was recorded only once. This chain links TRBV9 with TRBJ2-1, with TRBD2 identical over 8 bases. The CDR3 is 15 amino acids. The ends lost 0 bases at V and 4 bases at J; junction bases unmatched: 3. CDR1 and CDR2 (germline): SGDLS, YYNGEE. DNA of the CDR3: TGTGCCAGCAGCGTAGCGATAGCGGGGTACAATGAGCAGTTCTTC. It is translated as CASSVAIAGYNEQFF.

The CDR3 loop is CAISPSGSNTDTQYF. CDR3 DNA sequence: TGTGCCATCAGTCCGAGCGGGAGTAATACAGATACGCAGTATTTT. The chain is built from TRBV10-3 and TRBJ2-3, with TRBD2 matching over 8 bases. V trimming: 5 bases; J trimming: 3 bases; junction bases outside the gene matches: 7. Germline V gene sequence: CDR1 ENHRY, CDR2 SYGVKD. This CDR3 is 15 amino acids long.

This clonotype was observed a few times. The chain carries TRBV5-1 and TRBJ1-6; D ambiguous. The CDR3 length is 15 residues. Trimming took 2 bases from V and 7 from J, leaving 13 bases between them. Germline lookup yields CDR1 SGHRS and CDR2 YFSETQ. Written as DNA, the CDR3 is TGCGCCAGCAGCTTATGGGAGTTGTTCAATTCACCCCTCCACTTT. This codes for CASSLWELFNSPLHF.